A single TCR beta chain is shown here with its context. This clonotype occurred a few times. Its target antigen remains unknown. The record has no base qualities; no much larger clone is one base away. The V and J ends are trimmed by 4 bases and 0 bases, leaving 10 bases between them. The CDR3 measures 15 amino acids from cysteine to phenylalanine. Just the 45-base CDR3 DNA is kept, in frame starting at base 1. As encoded in the germline V gene, CDR1 is SGHVS while CDR2 is FQNEAQ. All donors were healthy Caucasians. The twin cohort consisted of three pairs of female monozygotic twins, all aged roughly 18 to 29 years. Positive isolation kits from Invitrogen were used to isolate the CD4+ and CD8+ T cell populations. Libraries were constructed by 5' RACE. Instrument on record: Illumina HiSeq 2000. A universal primer binding site was added through template switching, and the final cDNA carried a unique molecular identifier so that TCR cDNA molecules could be counted accurately. Specific primers in the conserved constant-segment region were used to synthesize first-strand cDNA for the TCR alpha and beta chains. To control for contamination, every cDNA library was double barcoded, receiving both a SMART-Mk sample barcode and Illumina barcodes. TruSeq adapter sequences and Illumina sample barcodes were added in two successive PCR steps. Sequencing of the TCR alpha and beta cDNA libraries was done on the Illumina HiSeq platform using custom primers. The authors' analysis ran thus. Raw reads were processed with MiGEC to extract unique molecular identifiers, and MiXCR was used to determine CDR3 positions. Recombination models were inferred per individual with the repgenHMM and IGoR tools using an EM algorithm. The tcR package in R was used for shared clonotype analysis, with sharing normalized by the product of cloneset sizes. Out-of-frame nonproductive sequences were analyzed to study raw recombination free of thymic and clonal selection effects. The public reads were run again by TCRdb, first through fastp at Q25 and then through MiXCR, and only productive beta chains were kept. Each entry is one CDR3 protein sequence, shown with its most common DNA and genes. TCRdb, not the original authors, processed these V and J calls. This sample comprises more than 400,000 distinct CDR3 sequences, 13% to 15% of them detected only once. The ten largest clones take up 0.44% of the sample.

These data originate in a study of identical twins (dated by TCRdb to between 2015 and 2016). In terms of the full investigation: To test whether fetal clonotypes persist, this study deep-sequenced TCR alpha and beta repertoires from monozygotic twins, from unrelated adults of various ages, and from cord blood. To rule out contamination, replicate twin experiments were performed at different times with different library preparation protocols. Study-wide findings and limitations: Conclusions relied on cross-sectional statistical analysis, since the same donors could not be followed over many years. Abundant cord blood beta clonotypes carried fewer insertions; young adult naive repertoires showed a weaker similar trend, while memory repertoires showed none. Out-of-frame TCR alpha sequences shared between twins showed an excess of low generation-probability sequences compared with coincidental sharing between unrelated individuals. Invariant T cells such as MAIT and iNKT could partly confound zero-insertion analyses, though diverse VJ usage argued against this for most clonotypes. In monozygotic twins, recombination models systematically underestimated out-of-frame TCR alpha sharing, but the models matched the sharing seen between unrelated individuals. The excess sharing between twins in beta out-of-frame sequences was weaker because fewer shared sequences reduced the signal-to-noise ratio.

The same data also went into a second study, on yellow fever vaccine responses in identical twins. As described in the second report: According to the authors, in identical twins the way T cells responded to vaccination appeared partly convergent and partly personalized. The study precisely tracked vaccine-responding T cell clones in identical twins.

The sample was CD4+ T cells sorted from blood. The V gene is TRBV7-8 and the J gene is TRBJ2-1, with the D gene call left open. The sequence was collected from a woman between 18 and 30 years old in good health. CDR3 region: CASSYGSGSYNEQFF. The nucleotides are TGTGCCAGCAGCTATGGCTCCGGCTCCTACAATGAGCAGTTCTTC.